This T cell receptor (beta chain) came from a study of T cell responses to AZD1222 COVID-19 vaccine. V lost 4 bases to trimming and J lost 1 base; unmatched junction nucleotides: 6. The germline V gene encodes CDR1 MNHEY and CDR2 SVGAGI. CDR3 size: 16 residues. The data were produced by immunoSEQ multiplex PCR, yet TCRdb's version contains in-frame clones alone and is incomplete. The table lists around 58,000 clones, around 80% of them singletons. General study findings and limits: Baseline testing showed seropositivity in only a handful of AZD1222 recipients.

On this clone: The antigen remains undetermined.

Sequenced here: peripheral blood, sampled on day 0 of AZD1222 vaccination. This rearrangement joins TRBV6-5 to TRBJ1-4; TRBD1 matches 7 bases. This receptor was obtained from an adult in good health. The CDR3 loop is CASSSTRGETNEKLFF. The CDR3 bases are TGTGCCAGCAGTTCCACCAGGGGGGAAACTAATGAAAAACTGTTTTTT.